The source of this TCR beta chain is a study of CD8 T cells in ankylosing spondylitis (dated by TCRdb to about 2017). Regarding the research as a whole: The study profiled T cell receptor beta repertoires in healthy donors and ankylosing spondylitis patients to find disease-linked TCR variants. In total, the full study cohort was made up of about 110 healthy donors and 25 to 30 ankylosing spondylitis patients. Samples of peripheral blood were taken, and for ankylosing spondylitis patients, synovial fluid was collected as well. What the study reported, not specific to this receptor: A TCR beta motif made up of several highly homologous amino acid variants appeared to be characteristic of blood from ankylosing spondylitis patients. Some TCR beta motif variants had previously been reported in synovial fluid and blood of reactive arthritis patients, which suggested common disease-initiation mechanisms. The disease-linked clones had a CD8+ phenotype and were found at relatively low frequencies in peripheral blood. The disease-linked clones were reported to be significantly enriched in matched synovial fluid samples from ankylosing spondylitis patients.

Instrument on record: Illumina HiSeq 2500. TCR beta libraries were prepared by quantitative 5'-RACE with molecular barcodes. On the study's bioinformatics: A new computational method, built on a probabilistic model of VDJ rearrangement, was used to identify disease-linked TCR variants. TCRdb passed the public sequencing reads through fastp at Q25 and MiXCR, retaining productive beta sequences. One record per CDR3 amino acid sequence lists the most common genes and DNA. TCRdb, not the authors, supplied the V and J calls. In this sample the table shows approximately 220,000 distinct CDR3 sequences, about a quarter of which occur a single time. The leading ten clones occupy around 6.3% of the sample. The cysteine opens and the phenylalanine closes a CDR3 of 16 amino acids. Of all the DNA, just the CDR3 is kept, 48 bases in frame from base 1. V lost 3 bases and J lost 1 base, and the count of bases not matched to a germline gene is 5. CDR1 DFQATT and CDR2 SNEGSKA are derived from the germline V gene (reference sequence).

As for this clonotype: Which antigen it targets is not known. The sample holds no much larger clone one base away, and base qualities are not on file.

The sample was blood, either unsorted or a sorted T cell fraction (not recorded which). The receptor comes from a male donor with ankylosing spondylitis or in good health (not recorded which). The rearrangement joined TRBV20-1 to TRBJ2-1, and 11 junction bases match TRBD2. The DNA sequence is TGCAGTGCTAGGGCTAGCGGGAGGAGGTCCTACAATGAGCAGTTCTTC. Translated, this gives CSARASGRRSYNEQFF.